The next 27 T cell receptor beta chains were all read from a single sample in a study of cytomegalovirus exposure and HLA in healthy donors. Measured with immunoSEQ multiplex PCR; TCRdb has only the in-frame clones, and not every one. The repertoire holds over 200,000 clones, with around 90% as singletons. Sequencing was carried out using PBMCs. The receptor set was obtained from a woman between 25 and 40 years old in good health and CMV-seronegative.

The gene calls are TRBV9 and TRBJ2-1, with 12 bases that match TRBD2. This CDR3 has 16 residues. Unmatched junction bases numbered 9, after V lost 3 bases and J lost 8 bases. Germline loops: CDR1 SGDLS, CDR2 YYNGEE. The CDR3 loop is CASSESTSGSGDEQFF. DNA for the CDR3: TGTGCCAGCAGCGAGTCGACTAGCGGGAGTGGCGATGAGCAGTTCTTC.

In DNA, the CDR3 is TGTGCCAGCAGTTTATCGTTCACACCCGGTACGCAGTATTTT. The encoded protein is CASSLSFTPGTQYF. The genes are TRBV27 and TRBJ2-3; no clear D gene. Trimming shortened V by 0 bases and J by 8 bases, and 12 bases separated the two germline ends. The germline gives CDR1 MNHEY, CDR2 SMNVEV (reference sequence). This CDR3 spans 14 amino acids.

The V gene is TRBV29-1, the J gene TRBJ2-7, with D perhaps TRBD1 (6 bases). CDR3 length equals 14 residues. Germline V CDR1 and CDR2: SQVTM, ANQGSEA. V lost 4 bases to trimming and J lost 1 base, with 14 bases between them. The CDR3 coding sequence is TGCAGCGTTGTACAGGGTCTTGGATCCTACGAGCAGTACTTC. Translating gives CSVVQGLGSYEQYF.

The chain carries TRBV5-1 and TRBJ2-1; 8 bases fit TRBD2. Germline V gene lookup returns CDR1 SGHRS and CDR2 YFSETQ. CDR3 length: 15 amino acids. Trimming cost V 4 bases and J 8 bases; bases outside gene matches: 11. Here the CDR3 DNA reads TGCGCCAGCAGCCCGGCCGTCGGGAGGGCCCATGAGCAGTTCTTC. The encoded protein is CASSPAVGRAHEQFF.

The chain uses TRBV15 and TRBJ1-1, with unresolved D. CDR1 is LNHNV, CDR2 YYDKDF, per germline (reference sequence). Between the trimmed V and J ends, which lost 5 bases and 1 base, there was a span of 8 bases. This CDR3 is built from 13 residues. Written as DNA, the CDR3 is TGTGCCACCAGCCGCAGACCGAACACTGAAGCTTTCTTT. Its translation: CATSRRPNTEAFF.

The rearrangement joins TRBV28 to TRBJ1-1; D ambiguous. The V gene's germline CDR1 is MDHEN and CDR2 SYDVKM. The CDR3 loop spans 13 amino acids. With 7 bases removed from V and 6 bases from J, the gap between germline ends came to 15 bases. CDR3 DNA sequence: TGTGCCAGCACCGCCCCCCGACGCCCTGAAGCTTTCTTT. Its translation: CASTAPRRPEAFF.

As DNA, the CDR3 is TGTGCCAGCAGCACGGACAGGATGAACACTGAAGCTTTCTTT. This translates into CASSTDRMNTEAFF. The chain is built from TRBV13 and TRBJ1-1; 7 bases line up with TRBD1. V was pared by 5 bases and J by 0 bases, with 3 bases of the junction left unmatched. The length of the CDR3 is 14 residues. CDR1 and CDR2 (germline): PRHDT, FYEKMQ (reference sequence).

This chain connects TRBV6-1 to TRBJ2-1; 7 positions agree with TRBD2. This CDR3 contains 15 residues. Trimming cost V 3 bases and J 6 bases; bases outside gene matches: 8. Germline CDR1 is MNHNS and CDR2 is SASEGT. This CDR3 is CASSDLKRGSNEQFF. Here the CDR3 DNA reads TGTGCCAGCAGTGATTTGAAGCGCGGGAGCAATGAGCAGTTCTTC.

This chain joins TRBV27 and TRBJ2-5, with D perhaps matching TRBD1 or TRBD2 (5 bases each). This CDR3 is built from 15 residues. The germline gives CDR1 MNHEY, CDR2 SMNVEV (reference sequence). The V and J ends lost 5 bases and 4 bases respectively, with 17 bases between them. The CDR3 nucleotides are TGTGCCAGCAGTACTAGGGGTTGGGTAGGAGAGACCCAGTACTTC. Its protein is CASSTRGWVGETQYF.

The chain uses TRBV15 and TRBJ1-1; 9 nucleotides line up with TRBD1. Unmatched junction bases numbered 2, after V lost 2 bases and J lost 7 bases. Germline V gene sequence: CDR1 LNHNV, CDR2 YYDKDF (reference sequence). The CDR3 runs to 13 residues. The CDR3 nucleotides read TGTGCCACCAGCAGAAGACAGGGGGGTGAAGCTTTCTTT. Protein: CATSRRQGGEAFF.

There are a few counts of this clone. The gene calls are TRBV19 and TRBJ2-7, with 8 bases matching TRBD1. Germline CDR1 is LNHDA and CDR2 is SQIVND (reference sequence). V gave up 4 bases and J gave up 4 bases; unmatched junction bases: 6. The CDR3 is 14 amino acids. In nucleotides, the CDR3 is TGTGCCAGTAGTAGGGGACAGGAGACTTACGAGCAGTACTTC. Its protein is CASSRGQETYEQYF.

This sequence joins TRBV7-9 and TRBJ2-3; D remains ambiguous. Trimming took 0 bases from V and 2 from J, leaving 9 bases between them. The CDR3 runs 15 residues. Germline values: CDR1 SEHNR, CDR2 FQNEAQ (reference sequence). The CDR3 loop reads CASSLALRTTDTQYF. CDR3 coding DNA: TGTGCCAGCAGCTTAGCGCTGAGGACCACAGATACGCAGTATTTT. The whole variable domain, filled in from reference TRBV7-9 and TRBJ2-3, reads DTGVSQNPRHKITKRGQNVTFRCDPISEHNRLYWYRQTLGQGPEFLTYFQNEAQLEKSRLLSDRFSAERPKGSFSTLEIQRTEQGDSAMYLCASSLALRTTDTQYFGPGTRLTVL.

The rearrangement joins TRBV11-3 to TRBJ2-7; TRBD1 matches 10 bases. Germline-derived CDR1 and CDR2 are SGHNT and YENEEA. The CDR3 is 15 amino acids. Trimming at V came to 1 base and at J to 3 bases, leaving 3 bases not matched to a gene. CDR3 sequence reads: CASSLGGDRGYEQYF. The CDR3 nucleotides are TGTGCCAGCAGCTTAGGGGGGGACAGGGGCTACGAGCAGTACTTC.

The V gene is TRBV6-6, the J gene TRBJ2-1; TRBD2 matches at 12 bases. V dropped 6 bases and J dropped 8; count of bases not matched to a gene: 11. CDR1 MNHNY and CDR2 SVGAGI come from the germline V gene (reference sequence). The CDR3 has 16 amino acids. The CDR3 loop reads CASSSTLAGGEDEQFF. The CDR3 DNA is TGTGCCAGCAGCTCTACTCTAGCGGGAGGGGAAGATGAGCAGTTCTTC.

This chain uses TRBV19 with TRBJ1-1, with 7 bases lining up with TRBD1. CDR3 length: 14 amino acids. The germline gives CDR1 LNHDA, CDR2 SQIVND (reference sequence). Trimming removed 7 bases from V and 0 bases from J; junction bases left unmatched: 5. Here the CDR3 DNA reads TGTGCCAGTACCCGGACAGGTATGAACACTGAAGCTTTCTTT. This codes for CASTRTGMNTEAFF.

The gene calls are TRBV5-8 and TRBJ1-5; no reliable D call. The CDR3 runs to 13 residues. From germline, CDR1 is SGHTS and CDR2 YDEGEE. With 4 bases removed from V and 8 bases from J, the gap between germline ends came to 13 bases. Written as DNA, the CDR3 is TGTGCCAGCAGCCGACGGAGGGTAGAGCCCCAGCATTTT. Encoded protein: CASSRRRVEPQHF.

J is TRBJ2-3 and V is TRBV5-8; possible D gene TRBD1, 6 bases. The CDR3 has 19 residues. The germline V and J ends were trimmed by 0 bases and 2 bases, with 22 bases remaining between them. Germline loops: CDR1 SGHTS, CDR2 YDEGEE. The CDR3 sequence: CASSLEDQLDRLLTDTQYF. The CDR3 DNA reads as TGTGCCAGCAGCTTGGAGGACCAGCTGGACAGATTGCTCACAGATACGCAGTATTTT. The variable domain in full, completed from reference TRBV5-8 and TRBJ2-3, reads EAGVTQSPTHLIKTRGQQATLRCSPISGHTSVYWYQQALGLGLQFLLWYDEGEERNRGNFPPRFSGRQFPNYSSELNVNALELEDSALYLCASSLEDQLDRLLTDTQYFGPGTRLTVL.

The V call is TRBV11-3, the J call TRBJ2-5, with D unclear. The germline V gene has CDR1 SGHNT and CDR2 YENEEA. This CDR3 has 14 residues. Trimming shortened V by 5 bases and J by 4 bases, and 14 bases separated the two germline ends. The CDR3 reads CASSPGLPTETQYF. The CDR3, as DNA: TGTGCCAGCAGCCCCGGTCTCCCCACAGAGACCCAGTACTTC.

This chain joins TRBV5-6 and TRBJ1-2, with a weak D call TRBD1 (5 bases). Trimming shortened V by 5 bases and J by 2 bases, and 19 bases separated the two germline ends. The germline gives CDR1 SGHDT, CDR2 YYEEEE. The CDR3 contains 16 residues. In DNA form, the CDR3 reads TGTGCCAGCAGTATGAAGGGGACCCATGAAAACTATGGCTACACCTTC. Amino acids: CASSMKGTHENYGYTF.

The CDR3 DNA reads as TGTGCCAGCAGTTCTAGCGGGAGGGTCAATGAGCAGTTCTTC. This codes for CASSSSGRVNEQFF. The V gene is TRBV27, the J gene TRBJ2-1; the match to TRBD2 covers 12 bases. After removal of 4 bases from V and 6 bases from J, the junction contained 1 base not matched to a gene. The germline V gene has CDR1 MNHEY and CDR2 SMNVEV (reference sequence). CDR3 length equals 14 residues.

The rearrangement joins TRBV7-2 to TRBJ1-1; 10 bases align to TRBD1. Germline trimming cut 6 bases from V and 3 bases from J; bases unmatched to any gene: 1. The CDR3 length is 13 residues. Germline V gene sequence: CDR1 SGHTA, CDR2 FQGNSA. Here the CDR3 reads CASRGQGYTEAFF. The CDR3 coding sequence is TGTGCCAGCAGGGGACAGGGGTACACTGAAGCTTTCTTT.

This clone was picked up one time. J is TRBJ2-7 and V is TRBV5-1; TRBD2 agrees at 10 bases. The CDR3 runs 16 residues. Germline CDR1 reads SGHRS; CDR2 reads YFSETQ. Trimming removed 3 bases from V and 3 bases from J; junction bases left unmatched: 9. The CDR3 DNA follows: TGCGCCAGCAGCTCCTTGGAGTCTAGCGGGAGCTACGAGCAGTACTTC. Translating it yields CASSSLESSGSYEQYF. Full variable domain (outside the CDR3, taken from reference TRBV5-1 and TRBJ2-7): KAGVTQTPRYLIKTRGQQVTLSCSPISGHRSVSWYQQTPGQGLQFLFEYFSETQRNKGNFPGRFSGRQFSNSRSEMNVSTLELGDSALYLCASSSLESSGSYEQYFGPGTRLTVT.

CDR3 in amino acids: CASRSGPILTYEQYF. The CDR3 DNA reads as TGTGCCAGCCGCTCAGGGCCTATACTTACCTACGAGCAGTACTTC. The V gene is TRBV6-5, the J gene TRBJ2-7; D is perhaps TRBD1 (5 bases). This CDR3 is 15 amino acids long. Trimming pared 8 bases from V and 2 bases from J, leaving 19 bases between. CDR1 MNHEY and CDR2 SVGAGI come from the germline V gene.

The rearrangement joins TRBV2 to TRBJ1-4; no clear D gene. The CDR3 runs to 13 residues. Germline V gene sequence: CDR1 SNHLY, CDR2 FYNNEI. V lost 7 bases and J 7 bases, leaving 13 bases between the germline ends. CDR3 nucleotide sequence: TGTGCCAGCAACGGGAGAGTGTTTGAAAAACTGTTTTTT. Amino acid sequence: CASNGRVFEKLFF.

The chain has TRBV5-1 and TRBJ2-2; 14 bases line up with TRBD2. The germline V gene has CDR1 SGHRS and CDR2 YFSETQ. J gave up 3 bases and V 4 bases, and 2 bases lay outside the gene matches. The CDR3 is 16 residues long. CDR3 nucleotides: TGCGCCAGCAGCACGACTAGCGGGAGGGACACCGGGGAGCTGTTTTTT. Its translation: CASSTTSGRDTGELFF.

The V gene is TRBV28, the J gene TRBJ2-5, with 8 nucleotides matching TRBD2. This CDR3 is 16 amino acids long. The germline gives CDR1 MDHEN, CDR2 SYDVKM. V gave up 7 bases and J gave up 4 bases; unmatched junction bases: 14. The CDR3 spells CASTVSLAGARETQYF. The CDR3, as DNA: TGTGCCAGCACGGTCTCTCTAGCGGGCGCGCGAGAGACCCAGTACTTC.

The chain joins TRBV19 to TRBJ2-7; TRBD1 aligns across 7 bases. CDR3 size: 13 residues. V was clipped by 6 bases and J by 2 bases; unmatched bases: 4. Germline lookup yields CDR1 LNHDA and CDR2 SQIVND (reference sequence). The CDR3 bases are TGTGCCAGTAGAAAAACAGGGGCCTACGAGCAGTACTTC. Protein: CASRKTGAYEQYF.